This T cell receptor (beta chain) was sequenced during a study of blood T cell repertoires in COVID-19 (dated by TCRdb to the early 2020s). Describing the broader study: Samples from collaborators originated in the United States, Italy and Spain and spanned both the acute and convalescent phases of COVID-19. The material from the prospective study consisted of cDNA or gDNA derived from T cells, B-cell-depleted T cells, or PBMCs. The dataset comprised deeply sampled blood TCRbeta repertoires from subjects exposed to, actively infected with, or recovered from COVID-19. The repertoires were released in a freely available public database intended as a resource for research on the immune response to SARS-CoV-2. Samples came from the ongoing ImmuneRACE study (first 160 participants) plus 1,254 subjects from 6 global collaborators. A de-identified subject ID, COVID-19 status, age in years and sex were almost always included in the sample metadata. Where available, HLA class I and class II types were taken from metadata supplied by the sample provider and were not determined by assay-based typing.

CDR1 LNHDA and CDR2 SQIVND are derived from the germline V gene (reference sequence). The CDR3 runs 17 residues from the cysteine to the phenylalanine. CDR3 DNA only is kept here, 51 bases in frame from base 1. Trimming removed 3 bases from V and 0 bases from J; the gene matches leave 6 bases unexplained. Of note for this clone: Its target antigen remains unknown. No qualities accompany the bases; no much larger clone lies one base away.

TCRbeta CDR3 regions were amplified from genomic DNA using the immunoSEQ Assay, a bias-controlled multiplex PCR. The authors' analysis ran thus. Within the assay, amplification of reference gene primers was used to estimate how many nucleated cells each sample contained. Sequence reads were collapsed and filtered to measure the absolute abundance of every unique TCRbeta CDR3 rearrangement. For each sample, productive Simpson clonality was calculated by taking the square root of Simpson's diversity index across productive rearrangements. What TCRdb holds here is the immuneACCESS table cut down to in-frame rearrangements. Part of the clones is not present; checked against another copy, under half of the missing clones reflect an unresolved V gene, and the others are unexplained. V, J and clone size are taken as reported in that table, and D and trimming were inferred from the DNA itself. A total of fewer than 50,000 clones appear in this sample, over 75% of them only once. The top ten hold under 35% of the sample.

Whole blood was collected in K2EDTA tubes by collaborating institutions according to the institutions' own protocols. Collaborator samples were shipped for TCRbeta analysis as frozen whole blood, isolated PBMCs, or DNA extracted from either sample type. What the work shows at the level of the full study, not this receptor alone: How much clinical and demographic metadata was included differed by source and by participant, and the metadata was provided uncurated.

Sequencing input: peripheral blood. Recombination joined TRBV19 with TRBJ2-3, and 10 junction bases match TRBD2. The sequence derives from a woman older than 75 with acute or convalescent COVID-19. The CDR3 protein sequence reads: CASSIRTSGTSTDTQYF. The sequenced DNA is TGTGCCAGTAGTATTAGGACTAGCGGCACAAGCACAGATACGCAGTATTTT.